This TCR beta chain was captured in a study of shared clonotypes between healthy human individuals. Donors comprised healthy HIV-negative adults lacking recent acute infections or vaccinations. Nashville, Tennessee was home to all donors, who were Caucasian adults. For genomic DNA, unsorted samples relied on tens of millions of PBMCs. Genomic DNA per cell subset filled all wells of several immunoSEQ plates. The protocol was immunoSEQ multiplex PCR, while the TCRdb copy is restricted to in-frame clones and leaves out a portion. The table has 450,000 to 600,000 clones, around 80% seen once. The trim removed 1 base at V and 6 bases at J, leaving 6 bases unmatched. CDR3 length: 16 amino acids. CDR1 is KGHSH and CDR2 is LQKENI in the germline V gene.

The V and J genes are TRBV18 and TRBJ2-2, with 9 bases that match TRBD2. This receptor was obtained from a woman in her thirties or forties in good health. Some clones in this sample may be carry-over from other donors' samples. Sequencing was carried out using PBMCs. CDR3 nucleotides: TGTGCCAGCTCACCACAGGGGACTAGCCGGCCCGGGGAGCTGTTTTTT. Its protein is CASSPQGTSRPGELFF.